This T cell receptor beta chain appears in the sequencing data of a study of cytomegalovirus exposure and HLA in healthy donors. Between the trimmed V and J ends, which lost 4 bases and 5 bases, there was a span of 16 bases. CDR1 and CDR2 from the germline V gene are SGHNT and YYREEE (reference sequence). The CDR3 runs 14 residues. Broader study findings: Reported results showed that the classifier diagnosed cytomegalovirus status with high specificity and sensitivity. First-cohort TCR clusters tended to co-occur in the approximately 120 validation repertoires, a later analysis found.

A note on this clone: What it recognizes is unknown.

Sequencing used immunoSEQ multiplex PCR; TCRdb keeps in-frame clones, though not all of them. The data contain about 140,000 clones, roughly 88% of them singletons. The donors were part of the 120-subject validation cohort, which stood apart from the roughly 680-subject first cohort. The sequencing input was PBMCs. This receptor was obtained from a woman between 18 and 29 years old in good health and CMV-seropositive. The chain couples TRBV5-4 to TRBJ2-7; no firm D call. The CDR3 is CASSTSAGLNEQYF. The CDR3 DNA sequence: TGTGCCAGCAGCACATCAGCCGGGTTAAACGAGCAGTACTTC.